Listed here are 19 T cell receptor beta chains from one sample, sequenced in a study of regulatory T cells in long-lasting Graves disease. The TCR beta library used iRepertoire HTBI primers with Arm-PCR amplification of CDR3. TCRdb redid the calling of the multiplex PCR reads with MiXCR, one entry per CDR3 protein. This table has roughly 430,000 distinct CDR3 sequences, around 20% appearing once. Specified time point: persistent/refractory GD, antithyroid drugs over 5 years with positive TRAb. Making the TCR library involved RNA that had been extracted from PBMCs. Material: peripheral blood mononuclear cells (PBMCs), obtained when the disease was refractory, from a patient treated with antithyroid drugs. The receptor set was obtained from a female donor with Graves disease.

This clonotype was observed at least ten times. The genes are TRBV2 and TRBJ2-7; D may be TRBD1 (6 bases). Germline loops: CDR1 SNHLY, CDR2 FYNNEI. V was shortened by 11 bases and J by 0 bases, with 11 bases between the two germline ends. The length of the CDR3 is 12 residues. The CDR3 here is CASTGSSYEQYF. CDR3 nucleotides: TGTGCCTCAACAGGGAGCTCCTACGAGCAGTACTTC.

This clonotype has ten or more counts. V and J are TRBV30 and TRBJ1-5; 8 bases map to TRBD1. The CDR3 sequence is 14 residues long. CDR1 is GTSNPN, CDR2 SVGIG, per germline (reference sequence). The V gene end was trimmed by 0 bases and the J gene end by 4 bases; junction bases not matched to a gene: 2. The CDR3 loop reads CAWSVRTGNQPQHF. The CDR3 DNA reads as TGTGCCTGGAGTGTGAGGACAGGGAATCAGCCCCAGCATTTT.

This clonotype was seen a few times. Written as DNA, the CDR3 is TGTGCCAGCAGCTATACAGGCAGGCAAGAGACCCAGTACTTC. Amino acid sequence: CASSYTGRQETQYF. The rearrangement links TRBV5-5 to TRBJ2-5; tentative D call: TRBD1 (5 bases). Germline V gene lookup returns CDR1 SGHKS and CDR2 YYEKEE (reference sequence). Trimming cost V 3 bases and J 2 bases, with 11 bases left between them. This CDR3 is 14 amino acids long.

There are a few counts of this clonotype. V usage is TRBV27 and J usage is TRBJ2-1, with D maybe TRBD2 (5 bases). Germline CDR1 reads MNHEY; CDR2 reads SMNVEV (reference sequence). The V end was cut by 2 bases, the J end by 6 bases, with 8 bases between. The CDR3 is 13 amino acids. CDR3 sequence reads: CASSLLASNEQFF. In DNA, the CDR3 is TGTGCCAGCAGTTTACTAGCTAGCAATGAGCAGTTCTTC.

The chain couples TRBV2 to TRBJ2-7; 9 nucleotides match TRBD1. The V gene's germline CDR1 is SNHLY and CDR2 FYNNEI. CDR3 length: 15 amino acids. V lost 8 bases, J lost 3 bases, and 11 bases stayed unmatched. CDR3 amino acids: CASGGIGTGSYEQYF. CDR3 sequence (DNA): TGTGCCAGCGGAGGAATTGGGACAGGGAGCTACGAGCAGTACTTC. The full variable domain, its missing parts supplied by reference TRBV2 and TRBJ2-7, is EPEVTQTPSHQVTQMGQEVILRCVPISNHLYFYWYRQILGQKVEFLVSFYNNEISEKSEIFDDQFSVERPDGSNFTLKIRSTKLEDSAMYFCASGGIGTGSYEQYFGPGTRLTVT.

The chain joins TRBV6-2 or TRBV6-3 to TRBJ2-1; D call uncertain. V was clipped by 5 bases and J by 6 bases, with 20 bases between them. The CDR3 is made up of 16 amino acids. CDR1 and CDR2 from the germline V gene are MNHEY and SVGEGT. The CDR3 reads CASSPLLSPVGNEQFF. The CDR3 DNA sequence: TGTGCCAGCAGTCCATTGTTGAGTCCGGTTGGCAATGAGCAGTTCTTC.

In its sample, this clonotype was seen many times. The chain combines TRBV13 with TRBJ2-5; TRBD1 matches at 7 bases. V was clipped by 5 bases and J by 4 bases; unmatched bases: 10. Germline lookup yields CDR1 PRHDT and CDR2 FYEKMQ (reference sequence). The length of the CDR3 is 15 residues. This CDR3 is CASSVMGQLLETQYF. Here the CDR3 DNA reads TGTGCCAGCAGCGTAATGGGACAGCTCTTAGAGACCCAGTACTTC.

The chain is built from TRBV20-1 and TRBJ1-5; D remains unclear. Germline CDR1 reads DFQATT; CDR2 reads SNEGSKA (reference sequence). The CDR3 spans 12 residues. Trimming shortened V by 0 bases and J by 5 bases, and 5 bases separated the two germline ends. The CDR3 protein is CSARDIDQPQHF. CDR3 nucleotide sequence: TGCAGTGCTAGAGATATCGATCAGCCCCAGCATTTT.

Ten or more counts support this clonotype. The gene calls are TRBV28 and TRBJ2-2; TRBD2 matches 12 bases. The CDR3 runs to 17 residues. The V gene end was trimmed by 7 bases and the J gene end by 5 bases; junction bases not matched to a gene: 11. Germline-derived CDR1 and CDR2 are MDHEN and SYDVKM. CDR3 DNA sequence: TGTGCCAGCATCCCTAGCGGGAGGGCCTCCCTGACCGGGGAGCTGTTTTTT. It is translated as CASIPSGRASLTGELFF.

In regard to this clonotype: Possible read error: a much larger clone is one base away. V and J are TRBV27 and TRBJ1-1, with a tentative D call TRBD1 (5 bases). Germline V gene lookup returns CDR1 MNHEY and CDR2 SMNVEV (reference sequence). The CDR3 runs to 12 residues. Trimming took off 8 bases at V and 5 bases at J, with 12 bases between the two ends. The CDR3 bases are TGTGCCAGCGGAGAGAGGGGAACTGAAGCTTTCTTT. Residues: CASGERGTEAFF.

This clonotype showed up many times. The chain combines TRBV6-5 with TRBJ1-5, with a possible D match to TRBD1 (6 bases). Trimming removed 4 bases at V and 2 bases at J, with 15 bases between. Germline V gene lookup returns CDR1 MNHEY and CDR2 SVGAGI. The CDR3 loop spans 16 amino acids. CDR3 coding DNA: TGTGCCAGCAGTTCCGACAGGCGAGGGGGCAATCAGCCCCAGCATTTT. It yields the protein CASSSDRRGGNQPQHF.

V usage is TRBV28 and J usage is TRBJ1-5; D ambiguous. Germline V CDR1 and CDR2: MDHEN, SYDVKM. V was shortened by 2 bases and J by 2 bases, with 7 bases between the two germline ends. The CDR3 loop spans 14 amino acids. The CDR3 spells CASSLMLGNQPQHF. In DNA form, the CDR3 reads TGTGCCAGCAGTTTAATGCTGGGCAATCAGCCCCAGCATTTT.

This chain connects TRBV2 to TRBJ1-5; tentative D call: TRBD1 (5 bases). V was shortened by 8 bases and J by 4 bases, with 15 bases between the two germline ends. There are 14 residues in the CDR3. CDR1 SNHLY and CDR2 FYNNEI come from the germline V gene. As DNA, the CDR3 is TGTGCCAGCTGCGGGGGGGGGGGGAATCAGCCCCAGCATTTT. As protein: CASCGGGGNQPQHF.

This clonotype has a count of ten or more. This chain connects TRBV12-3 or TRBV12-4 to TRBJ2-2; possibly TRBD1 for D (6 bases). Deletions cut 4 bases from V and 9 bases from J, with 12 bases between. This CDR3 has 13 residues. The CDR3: CASSSQGVRELFF. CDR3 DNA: TGTGCCAGCAGTTCACAGGGAGTTCGGGAGCTGTTTTTT.

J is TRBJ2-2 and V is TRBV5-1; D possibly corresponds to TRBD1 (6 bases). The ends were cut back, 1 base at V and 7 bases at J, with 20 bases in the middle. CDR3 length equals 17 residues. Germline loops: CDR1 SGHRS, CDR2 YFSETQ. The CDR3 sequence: CASSLKPGQTTIGELFF. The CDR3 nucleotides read TGCGCCAGCAGCTTGAAACCCGGACAGACTACAATCGGGGAGCTGTTTTTT.

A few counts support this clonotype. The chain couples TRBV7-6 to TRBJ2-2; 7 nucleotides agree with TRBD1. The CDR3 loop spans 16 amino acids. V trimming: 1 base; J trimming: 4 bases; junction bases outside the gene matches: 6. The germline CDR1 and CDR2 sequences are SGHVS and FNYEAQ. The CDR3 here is CASSLGGTAITGELFF. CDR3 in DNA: TGTGCCAGCAGCTTAGGGGGGACAGCAATCACCGGGGAGCTGTTTTTT.

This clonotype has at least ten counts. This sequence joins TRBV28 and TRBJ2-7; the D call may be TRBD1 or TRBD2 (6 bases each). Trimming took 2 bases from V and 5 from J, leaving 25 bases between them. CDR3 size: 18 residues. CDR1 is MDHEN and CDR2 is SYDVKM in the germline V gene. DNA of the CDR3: TGTGCCAGCAGTTTAAGGGGAGGCTTTGGCGGGAAGGGGGACGAGCAGTACTTC. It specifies CASSLRGGFGGKGDEQYF.

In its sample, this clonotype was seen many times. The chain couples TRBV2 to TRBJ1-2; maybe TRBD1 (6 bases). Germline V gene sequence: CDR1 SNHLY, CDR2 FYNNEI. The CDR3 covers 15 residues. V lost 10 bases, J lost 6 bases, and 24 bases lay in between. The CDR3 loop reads CATSNGGPQLDGYTF. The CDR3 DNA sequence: TGTGCCACATCCAACGGGGGGCCCCAGCTTGATGGCTACACCTTC.

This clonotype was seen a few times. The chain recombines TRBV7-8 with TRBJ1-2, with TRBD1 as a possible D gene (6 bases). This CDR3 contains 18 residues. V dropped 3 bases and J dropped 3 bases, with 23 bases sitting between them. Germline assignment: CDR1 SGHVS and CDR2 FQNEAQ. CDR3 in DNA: TGTGCCAGCAGCTTTAGGGGGATGAAGGGAAGCACCCACTATGGCTACACCTTC. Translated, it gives CASSFRGMKGSTHYGYTF.